This TCR beta chain was obtained from a study of beta chain features in type 1 diabetes. General study points: Researchers could not determine here whether HLA type influences TCRB rearrangement. Patients and controls would share equally any PCR tilt toward shorter templates.

Using CD45RO/CCR7/CD25/CD127/CD95/CD27, CD4+ naive, central memory, regulatory and stem cell-like memory cells were sorted. The CDR3 spans 18 residues. The germline gives CDR1 SGDLS, CDR2 YYNGEE. V was pared by 4 bases and J by 5 bases, with 14 bases of the junction left unmatched. Since all of the isolated RNA was reverse transcribed, expressed TCRB transcripts were what got sequenced. The method was immunoSEQ multiplex PCR; TCRdb's version includes in-frame clones alone and lacks a portion of them. The repertoire holds over 500,000 clones, 15% seen once, with more than 0.08% in the top ten. In its sample, this clone was seen a few times. What it binds is not known.

The gene calls are TRBV9 and TRBJ2-5, with 13 nucleotides matching TRBD2. The sequenced sample consisted of naive CD4+ T cells from blood. The sequence came from a man between 18 and 29 years old in good health. In DNA, the CDR3 is TGTGCCAGCAGCCAATATCCCACTAGCGGGGGGGCCGCGGAGACCCAGTACTTC. Translating it yields CASSQYPTSGGAAETQYF.